The 23 T cell receptor beta chains below all came from one sample that was sequenced in a study of identical twins. Via MiXCR, TCRdb re-called the 5' RACE reads, giving one row per CDR3 protein. Of hundreds of thousands of distinct CDR3 sequences listed, roughly 18% are singletons. This sample also belongs to another study, concerning T cells expressing NK-cell markers.

Sample: PBMCs. Receptor source: a woman between 18 and 29 years old in good health.

A few counts support this clonotype. The chain carries TRBV4-2 and TRBJ2-1; D might be TRBD2 (6 bases). The CDR3 is 14 amino acids. Trimming pared 0 bases from V and 7 bases from J, leaving 10 bases between. CDR1 and CDR2 from the germline V gene are LGHNA and YNFKEQ. CDR3 DNA sequence: TGTGCCAGCAGCCAAGAAAGCGGGTGGAATGAGCAGTTCTTC. The encoded protein is CASSQESGWNEQFF.

This clonotype was seen many times. The J gene is TRBJ2-2, the V gene TRBV5-1, with 13 bases aligning to TRBD2. Losses at the gene ends were 0 bases for V and 5 bases for J; bases not matched to a gene: 4. Germline CDR1 and CDR2: SGHRS and YFSETQ. This CDR3 spans 17 amino acids. The CDR3 loop reads CASSLDGLAGETGELFF. The CDR3 nucleotides read TGCGCCAGCAGCTTGGACGGACTAGCGGGGGAGACCGGGGAGCTGTTTTTT.

This clonotype was seen many times. The CDR3 DNA follows: TGTGCCAGCAGTTTACTCCGGAAAGAGACCCAGTACTTC. This gives the protein CASSLLRKETQYF. The chain joins TRBV12-3 or TRBV12-4 to TRBJ2-5; no firm D call. The CDR3 spans 13 residues. V lost 2 bases and J 3 bases, leaving 7 bases between the germline ends.

Ten or more counts support this clonotype. The CDR3: CASKGVREQFF. DNA for the CDR3: TGTGCCAGCAAGGGAGTACGAGAGCAGTTCTTC. This chain joins TRBV12-3 or TRBV12-4 and TRBJ2-1; TRBD2 is a possible D gene (5 bases). The germline V and J ends were trimmed by 7 bases and 10 bases, with 11 bases remaining between them. The CDR3 runs 11 residues.

This clonotype came up many times. The chain employs TRBV7-6 and TRBJ2-3; 10 bases are a match to TRBD1. The V and J ends lost 5 bases and 3 bases, in that order; junction bases with no gene match: 5. Germline V gives CDR1 SGHVS, CDR2 FNYEAQ. There are 15 residues in the CDR3. DNA for the CDR3: TGTGCCAGCAGCCCTTGGACAGGGGGGACAGATACGCAGTATTTT. It yields the protein CASSPWTGGTDTQYF.

The chain employs TRBV5-1 and TRBJ2-1; 8 bases map to TRBD2. The CDR3 runs 17 residues. V gave up 1 base and J gave up 3 bases; unmatched junction bases: 9. Germline lookup yields CDR1 SGHRS and CDR2 YFSETQ. CDR3 protein: CASSLMGVAGNYNEQFF. The DNA for the CDR3 is TGCGCCAGCAGCTTGATGGGAGTAGCGGGGAACTACAATGAGCAGTTCTTC.

This clonotype occurred many times. This chain connects TRBV7-9 to TRBJ2-3; 7 bases fit TRBD1. Germline trimming cut 5 bases from V and 9 bases from J; bases unmatched to any gene: 5. Germline loops: CDR1 SEHNR, CDR2 FQNEAQ (reference sequence). The CDR3 is made up of 12 amino acids. The CDR3 reads CASSPTGATQYF. The CDR3 nucleotides are TGTGCCAGCAGCCCTACAGGGGCAACGCAGTATTTT.

This clonotype was seen more than once but under ten times. The rearrangement links TRBV20-1 to TRBJ1-1, with TRBD1 as a possible D gene (6 bases). The CDR3 contains 14 residues. Germline-derived CDR1 and CDR2 are DFQATT and SNEGSKA (reference sequence). With 3 bases removed from V and 0 bases from J, the gap between germline ends came to 11 bases. CDR3 nucleotide sequence: TGCAGTGCTAGGGCAGGGGCCATGAACACTGAAGCTTTCTTT. This gives the protein CSARAGAMNTEAFF.

This chain connects TRBV6-1 to TRBJ1-1; D not certain. Germline loops: CDR1 MNHNS, CDR2 SASEGT. This CDR3 is built from 14 residues. The germline V and J ends were trimmed by 6 bases and 1 base, with 12 bases remaining between them. The CDR3 DNA reads TGTGCCAGCAGACCCAGTACGTCGAACACTGAAGCTTTCTTT. It specifies CASRPSTSNTEAFF.

This clonotype has only a few counts. The V gene is TRBV7-8, the J gene TRBJ2-7; TRBD2 agrees at 14 bases. Per germline, CDR1 SGHVS and CDR2 FQNEAQ. This CDR3 is built from 17 residues. With V trimmed by 1 base and J by 6 bases, 8 bases remained unmatched. The CDR3 DNA is TGTGCCAGCAGCTTAGGGAGACTAGCGGGAGGGGGAGGCGAGCAGTACTTC. Its protein product is CASSLGRLAGGGGEQYF.

This clonotype was picked up a small number of times. This chain links TRBV7-2 with TRBJ2-1, with 10 bases matching TRBD2. This CDR3 has 15 amino acids. Germline loops: CDR1 SGHTA, CDR2 FQGNSA. The V segment lost 5 bases and the J segment 4 bases; nucleotides outside the gene matches: 5. Here the CDR3 reads CASSRQRGGYNEQFF. Written as DNA, the CDR3 is TGTGCCAGCAGCCGCCAGCGGGGGGGATACAATGAGCAGTTCTTC.

V gene TRBV14 combines with J gene TRBJ2-7; TRBD2 is a possible D gene (6 bases). Germline V gene lookup returns CDR1 SGHDN and CDR2 FVKESK. The CDR3 extends over 13 amino acids. Trimming stripped 0 bases from V and 6 bases from J, with 9 bases between. As DNA, the CDR3 is TGTGCCAGCAGCCAAGATCGGCGGGGCGAGCAGTACTTC. It yields the protein CASSQDRRGEQYF.

The V call is TRBV5-1, the J call TRBJ2-5; D may be TRBD1 (5 bases). Germline lookup yields CDR1 SGHRS and CDR2 YFSETQ. This CDR3 has 16 residues. V shed 7 bases and J shed 1 base, with 20 bases lying between them. CDR3 in DNA: TGCGCCAGCCGCAGTTCCAGGGTTCGTCTCCAAGAGACCCAGTACTTC. It is translated as CASRSSRVRLQETQYF. The complete variable domain, with remaining parts taken from reference TRBV5-1 and TRBJ2-5, reads KAGVTQTPRYLIKTRGQQVTLSCSPISGHRSVSWYQQTPGQGLQFLFEYFSETQRNKGNFPGRFSGRQFSNSRSEMNVSTLELGDSALYLCASRSSRVRLQETQYFGPGTRLLVL.

There are a few counts of this clonotype. The genes are TRBV7-2 and TRBJ2-2, with a possible D match to TRBD2 (5 bases). Germline assignment: CDR1 SGHTA and CDR2 FQGNSA. Trimming stripped 7 bases from V and 3 bases from J, with 9 bases between. CDR3 length: 13 amino acids. Here the CDR3 reads CASMEDDTGELFF. The CDR3 DNA sequence: TGTGCCAGCATGGAGGACGACACCGGGGAGCTGTTTTTT.

CDR3 coding DNA: TGTGCCAGCAGCTCCGGGTCCGGGACTAGCGTCCGGGAGCAGTTCTTC. Its protein is CASSSGSGTSVREQFF. The V gene is TRBV7-6, the J gene TRBJ2-1; 10 bases fit TRBD2. The CDR3 contains 16 residues. Per germline, CDR1 SGHVS and CDR2 FNYEAQ. V shed 4 bases and J 10 bases; nucleotides not matched to a gene: 13.

This chain links TRBV6-5 with TRBJ2-7, with D uncertain. CDR3 length: 13 residues. Germline CDR1 is MNHEY and CDR2 is SVGAGI. The V end lost 2 bases, the J end lost 7 bases, and 12 bases lay between the germline ends. The CDR3 is CASSYRVALEQYF. DNA of the CDR3: TGTGCCAGCAGTTACCGGGTTGCATTGGAGCAGTACTTC.

This clonotype has only a few counts. The V call is TRBV7-2, the J call TRBJ2-3, with D tentatively TRBD2 (6 bases). Germline assignment: CDR1 SGHTA and CDR2 FQGNSA. Trimming left V 0 bases short and J 5 bases short, with 12 bases between. This CDR3 contains 15 residues. This CDR3 reads CASSLAGLWGDTQYF. As DNA, the CDR3 is TGTGCCAGCAGCTTAGCGGGACTTTGGGGAGATACGCAGTATTTT.

This chain links TRBV5-6 with TRBJ1-1, with unresolved D. Trimming took 0 bases from V and 10 from J, leaving 13 bases between them. Germline CDR1 is SGHDT and CDR2 is YYEEEE. The CDR3 loop spans 13 amino acids. The CDR3 loop is CASSLVPGVGAFF. The CDR3 bases are TGTGCCAGCAGCTTGGTCCCAGGTGTGGGAGCTTTCTTT.

This clonotype was picked up a small number of times. The chain combines TRBV14 with TRBJ2-6, with TRBD1 identical over 7 bases. CDR3 length: 16 amino acids. V was pared by 4 bases and J by 3 bases, with 6 bases of the junction left unmatched. From germline, CDR1 is SGHDN and CDR2 FVKESK. This CDR3 is CASSRNRGFGANVLTF. The CDR3 nucleotides read TGTGCCAGCAGCCGGAACAGGGGTTTTGGGGCCAACGTCCTGACTTTC.

This clonotype came up a few times. The V gene is TRBV18, the J gene TRBJ2-4; tentative D call: TRBD1 (5 bases). The germline gives CDR1 KGHSH, CDR2 LQKENI. Trimming took off 2 bases at V and 2 bases at J, with 10 bases between the two ends. The CDR3 totals 15 residues. The chain's CDR3 is CASSPVGVTKNIQYF. DNA of the CDR3: TGTGCCAGCTCACCAGTAGGGGTTACCAAAAACATTCAGTACTTC.

The chain carries TRBV29-1 and TRBJ2-2, with no clear D. The germline V gene has CDR1 SQVTM and CDR2 ANQGSEA. This CDR3 region has 16 residues. Trimming cost V 1 base and J 5 bases, with 17 bases left between them. This chain's CDR3 is CSVEGAERTKTGELFF. The CDR3, as DNA: TGCAGCGTTGAAGGGGCAGAAAGGACCAAAACCGGGGAGCTGTTTTTT.

This rearrangement joins TRBV7-9 to TRBJ1-1; D perhaps matches TRBD1 (5 bases). The CDR3 consists of 14 residues. Germline V gene lookup returns CDR1 SEHNR and CDR2 FQNEAQ (reference sequence). V dropped 4 bases and J dropped 7 bases, with 16 bases sitting between them. The CDR3 DNA is TGTGCCAGCAGCTCCTATCCCCGGGACTTTGAAGCTTTCTTT. Its translation is CASSSYPRDFEAFF.

This clonotype occurred a few times. The rearrangement joins TRBV7-2 to TRBJ2-7, with TRBD2 matching 9 bases. CDR3 length: 16 amino acids. V trimming: 2 bases; J trimming: 0 bases; junction bases outside the gene matches: 5. CDR1 is SGHTA and CDR2 is FQGNSA in the germline V gene. CDR3 in amino acids: CASSLTVTSGSYEQYF. CDR3 sequence (DNA): TGTGCCAGCAGCTTAACGGTGACTAGCGGCTCCTACGAGCAGTACTTC.